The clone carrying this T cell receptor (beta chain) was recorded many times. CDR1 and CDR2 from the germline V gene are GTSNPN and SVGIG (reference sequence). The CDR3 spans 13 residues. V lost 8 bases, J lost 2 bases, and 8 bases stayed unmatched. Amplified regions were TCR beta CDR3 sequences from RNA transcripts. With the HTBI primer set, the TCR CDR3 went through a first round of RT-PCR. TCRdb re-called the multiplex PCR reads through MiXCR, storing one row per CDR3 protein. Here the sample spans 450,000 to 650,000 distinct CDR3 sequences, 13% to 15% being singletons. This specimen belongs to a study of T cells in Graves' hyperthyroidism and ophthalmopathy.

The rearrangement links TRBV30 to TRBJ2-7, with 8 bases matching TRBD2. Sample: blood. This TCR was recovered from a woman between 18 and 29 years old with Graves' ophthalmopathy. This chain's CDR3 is CALSGGLAYEQYF. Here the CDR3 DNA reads TGTGCCCTGAGCGGGGGACTGGCCTACGAGCAGTACTTC.